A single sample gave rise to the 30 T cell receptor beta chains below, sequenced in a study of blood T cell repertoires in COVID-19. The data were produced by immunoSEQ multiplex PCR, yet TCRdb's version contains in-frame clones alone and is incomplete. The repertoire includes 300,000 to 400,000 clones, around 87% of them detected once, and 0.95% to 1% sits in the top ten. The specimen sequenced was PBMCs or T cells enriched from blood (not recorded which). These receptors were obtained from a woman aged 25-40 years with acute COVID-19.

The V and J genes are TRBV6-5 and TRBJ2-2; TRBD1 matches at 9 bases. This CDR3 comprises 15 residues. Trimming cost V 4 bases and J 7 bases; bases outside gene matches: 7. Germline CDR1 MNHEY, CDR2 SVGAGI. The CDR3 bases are TGTGCCAGCAGTTCCCAGGACAGGGGAGGCGGGGAGCTGTTTTTT. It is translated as CASSSQDRGGGELFF.

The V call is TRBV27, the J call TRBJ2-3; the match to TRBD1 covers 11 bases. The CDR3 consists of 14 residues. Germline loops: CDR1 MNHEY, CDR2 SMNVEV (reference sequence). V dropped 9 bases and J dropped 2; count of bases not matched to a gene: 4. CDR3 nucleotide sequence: TGTGCCAGTGGACAGGGGGCAGTCACAGATACGCAGTATTTT. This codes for CASGQGAVTDTQYF.

The CDR3 DNA sequence: TGCGCCAGCAGCCAAGTACAGGGGGCGAGCGGCTACACCTTC. This encodes CASSQVQGASGYTF. The chain couples TRBV4-1 to TRBJ1-2; 9 positions agree with TRBD1. Unmatched junction bases numbered 5, after V lost 1 base and J lost 8 bases. Germline CDR1 reads MGHRA; CDR2 reads YSYEKL. The CDR3 extends over 14 amino acids.

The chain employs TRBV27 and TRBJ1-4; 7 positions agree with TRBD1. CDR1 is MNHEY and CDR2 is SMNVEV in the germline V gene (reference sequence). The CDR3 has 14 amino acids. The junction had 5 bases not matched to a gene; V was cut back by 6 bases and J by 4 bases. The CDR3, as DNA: TGTGCCAGCAGACGGACAGGTTATAATGAAAAACTGTTTTTT. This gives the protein CASRRTGYNEKLFF.

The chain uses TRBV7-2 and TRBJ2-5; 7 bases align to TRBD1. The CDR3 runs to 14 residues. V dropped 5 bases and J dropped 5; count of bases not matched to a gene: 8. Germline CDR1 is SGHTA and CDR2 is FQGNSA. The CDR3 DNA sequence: TGTGCCAGCAGCACCCAGACAGGGCCGGAGACCCAGTACTTC. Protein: CASSTQTGPETQYF.

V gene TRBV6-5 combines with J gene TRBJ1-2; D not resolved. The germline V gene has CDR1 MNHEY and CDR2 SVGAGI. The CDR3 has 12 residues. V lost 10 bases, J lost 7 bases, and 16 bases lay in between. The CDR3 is CATSLREGGYTF. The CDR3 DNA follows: TGTGCCACCTCACTAAGGGAGGGTGGCTACACCTTC.

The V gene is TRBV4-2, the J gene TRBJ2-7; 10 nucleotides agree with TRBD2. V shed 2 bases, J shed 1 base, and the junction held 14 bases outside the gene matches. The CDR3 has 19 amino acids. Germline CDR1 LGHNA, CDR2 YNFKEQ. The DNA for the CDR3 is TGTGCCAGCAGCCAACGTTTGGCGGTAGCGGGGGGTGAATCCTACGAGCAGTACTTC. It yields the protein CASSQRLAVAGGESYEQYF.

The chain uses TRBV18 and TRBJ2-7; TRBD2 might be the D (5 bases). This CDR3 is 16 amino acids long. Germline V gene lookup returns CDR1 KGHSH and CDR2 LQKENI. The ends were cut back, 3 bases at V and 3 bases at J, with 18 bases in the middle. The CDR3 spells CASSPVAGNSHYEQYF. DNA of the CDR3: TGTGCCAGCTCACCGGTCGCGGGCAATTCCCACTACGAGCAGTACTTC.

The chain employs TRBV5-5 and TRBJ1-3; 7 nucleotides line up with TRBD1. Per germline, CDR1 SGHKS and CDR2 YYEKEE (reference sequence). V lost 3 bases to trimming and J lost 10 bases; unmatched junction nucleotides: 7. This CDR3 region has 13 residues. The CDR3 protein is CASSSRQGPTIYF. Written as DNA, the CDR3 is TGTGCCAGCAGCTCACGACAGGGTCCGACCATATATTTT.

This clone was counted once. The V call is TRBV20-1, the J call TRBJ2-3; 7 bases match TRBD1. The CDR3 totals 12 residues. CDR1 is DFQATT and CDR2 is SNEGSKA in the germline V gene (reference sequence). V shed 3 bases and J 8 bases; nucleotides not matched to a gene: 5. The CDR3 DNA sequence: TGCAGTGCTAGTCGAGGGGGCGGTACGCAGTATTTT. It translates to CSASRGGGTQYF.

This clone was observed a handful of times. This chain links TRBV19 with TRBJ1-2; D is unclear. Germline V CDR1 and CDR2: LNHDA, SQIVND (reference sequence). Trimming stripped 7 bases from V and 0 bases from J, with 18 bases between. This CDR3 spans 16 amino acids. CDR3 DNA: TGTGCCAGTACCCGGGATTGGGAGGTGGCTAACTATGGCTACACCTTC. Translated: CASTRDWEVANYGYTF.

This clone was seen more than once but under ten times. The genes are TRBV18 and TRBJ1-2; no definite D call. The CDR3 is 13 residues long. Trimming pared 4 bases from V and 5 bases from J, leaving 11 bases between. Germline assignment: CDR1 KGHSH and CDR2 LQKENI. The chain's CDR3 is CASSRSDTYGYTF. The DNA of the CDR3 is TGTGCCAGCTCACGCTCCGACACGTATGGCTACACCTTC.

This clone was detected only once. The CDR3 nucleotides are TGTGCCAGCAGCCCACCCGGACAGGGGGAAACTTACGAGCAGTACTTC. Its protein product is CASSPPGQGETYEQYF. The chain combines TRBV7-3 with TRBJ2-7; 10 bases line up with TRBD1. In germline, CDR1 is SGHTA, CDR2 FQGTGA. This CDR3 has 16 amino acids. The ends lost 5 bases at V and 4 bases at J; junction bases unmatched: 11. The full variable domain, with the rest looked up from reference TRBV7-3 and TRBJ2-7, is GAGVSQTPSNKVTEKGKYVELRCDPISGHTALYWYRQSLGQGPEFLIYFQGTGAADDSGLPNDRFFAVRPEGSVSTLKIQRTERGDSAVYLCASSPPGQGETYEQYFGPGTRLTVT.

In nucleotides, the CDR3 is TGCGCCAGCAGCTTTGAGGGATGGAACTATGGCTACACCTTC. It encodes CASSFEGWNYGYTF. The chain joins TRBV5-1 to TRBJ1-2; D not certain. The CDR3 loop spans 14 amino acids. Germline V gene sequence: CDR1 SGHRS, CDR2 YFSETQ. Trimming shortened V by 2 bases and J by 2 bases, and 10 bases separated the two germline ends.

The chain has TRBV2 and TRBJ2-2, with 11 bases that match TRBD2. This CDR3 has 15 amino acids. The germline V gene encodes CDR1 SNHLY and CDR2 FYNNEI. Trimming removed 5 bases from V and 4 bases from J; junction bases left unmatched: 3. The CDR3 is CASSSSGGPTGELFF. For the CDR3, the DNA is TGTGCCAGCAGTTCTAGCGGGGGGCCCACCGGGGAGCTGTTTTTT.

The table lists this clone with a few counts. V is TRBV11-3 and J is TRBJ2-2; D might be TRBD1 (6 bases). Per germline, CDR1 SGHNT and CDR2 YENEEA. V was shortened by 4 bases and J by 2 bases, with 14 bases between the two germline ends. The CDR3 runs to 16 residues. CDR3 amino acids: CASSSLLDSNTGELFF. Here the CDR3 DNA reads TGTGCCAGCAGCTCTCTACTGGACAGTAACACCGGGGAGCTGTTTTTT.

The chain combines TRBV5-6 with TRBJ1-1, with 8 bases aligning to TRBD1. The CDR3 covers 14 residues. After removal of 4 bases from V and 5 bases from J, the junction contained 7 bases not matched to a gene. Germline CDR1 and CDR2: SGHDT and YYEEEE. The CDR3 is CASSPRDRSTEAFF. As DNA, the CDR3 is TGTGCCAGCAGCCCCCGGGACAGGTCGACTGAAGCTTTCTTT.

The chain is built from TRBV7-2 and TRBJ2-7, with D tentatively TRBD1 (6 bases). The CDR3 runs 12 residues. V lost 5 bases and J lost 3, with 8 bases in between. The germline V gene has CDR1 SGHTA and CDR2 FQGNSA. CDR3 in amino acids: CASSIQGYEQYF. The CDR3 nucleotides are TGTGCCAGCAGCATACAGGGCTACGAGCAGTACTTC.

Here the CDR3 DNA reads TGTGCCAGCAGCCCGTTCTACTATGGCTACACCTTC. It codes for CASSPFYYGYTF. V usage is TRBV9 and J usage is TRBJ1-2; D is undetermined. Germline V CDR1 and CDR2: SGDLS, YYNGEE. The CDR3 sequence is 12 residues long. Trimming left V 4 bases short and J 3 bases short, with 7 bases between.

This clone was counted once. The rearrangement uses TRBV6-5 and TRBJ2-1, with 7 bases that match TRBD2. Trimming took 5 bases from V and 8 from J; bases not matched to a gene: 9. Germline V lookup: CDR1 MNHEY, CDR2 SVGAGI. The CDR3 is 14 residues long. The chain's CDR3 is CASSTGGRSDEQFF. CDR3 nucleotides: TGTGCCAGCAGTACGGGGGGAAGGAGCGATGAGCAGTTCTTC.

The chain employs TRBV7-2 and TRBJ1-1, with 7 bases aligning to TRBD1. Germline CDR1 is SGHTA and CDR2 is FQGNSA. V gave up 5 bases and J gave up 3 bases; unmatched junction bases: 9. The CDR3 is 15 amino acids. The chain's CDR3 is CASSGVNRGDTEAFF. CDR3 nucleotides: TGTGCCAGCAGCGGTGTGAACAGGGGAGACACTGAAGCTTTCTTT. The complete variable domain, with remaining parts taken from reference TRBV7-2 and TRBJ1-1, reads GAGVSQSPSNKVTEKGKDVELRCDPISGHTALYWYRQSLGQGLEFLIYFQGNSAPDKSGLPSDRFSAERTGGSVSTLTIQRTQQEDSAVYLCASSGVNRGDTEAFFGQGTRLTVV.

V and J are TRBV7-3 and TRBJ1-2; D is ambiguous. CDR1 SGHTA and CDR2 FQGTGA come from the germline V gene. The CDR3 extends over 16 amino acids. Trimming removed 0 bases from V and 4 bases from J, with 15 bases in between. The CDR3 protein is CASSLTGSGSGYGYTF. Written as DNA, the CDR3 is TGTGCCAGCAGCTTAACGGGCTCGGGGAGCGGCTATGGCTACACCTTC.

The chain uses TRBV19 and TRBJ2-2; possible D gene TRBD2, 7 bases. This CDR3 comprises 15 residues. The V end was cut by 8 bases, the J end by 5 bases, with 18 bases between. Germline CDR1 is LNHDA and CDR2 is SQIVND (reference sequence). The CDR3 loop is CASRRGRGNTGELFF. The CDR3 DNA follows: TGTGCCAGTCGAAGGGGGAGGGGGAATACCGGGGAGCTGTTTTTT.

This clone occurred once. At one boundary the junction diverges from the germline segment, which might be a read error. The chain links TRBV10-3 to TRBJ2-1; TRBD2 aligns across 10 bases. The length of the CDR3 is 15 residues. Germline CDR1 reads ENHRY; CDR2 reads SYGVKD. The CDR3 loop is CAISESRTSGPSNIF. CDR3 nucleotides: TGTGCCATCAGTGAGTCGAGGACTAGCGGACCTTCGAACATCTTC.

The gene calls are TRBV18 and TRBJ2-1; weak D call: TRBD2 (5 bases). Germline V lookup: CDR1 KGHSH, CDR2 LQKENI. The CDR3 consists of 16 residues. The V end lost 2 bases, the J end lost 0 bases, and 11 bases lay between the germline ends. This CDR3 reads CASSPEGWSSYNEQFF. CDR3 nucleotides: TGTGCCAGCTCACCAGAGGGATGGAGCTCCTACAATGAGCAGTTCTTC.

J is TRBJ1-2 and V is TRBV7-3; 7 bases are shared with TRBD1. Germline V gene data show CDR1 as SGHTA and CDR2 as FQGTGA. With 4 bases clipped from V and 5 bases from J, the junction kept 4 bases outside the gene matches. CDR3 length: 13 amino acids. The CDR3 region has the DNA TGTGCCAGCAGCTCATACAGGGGTTATGGCTACACCTTC. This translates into CASSSYRGYGYTF.

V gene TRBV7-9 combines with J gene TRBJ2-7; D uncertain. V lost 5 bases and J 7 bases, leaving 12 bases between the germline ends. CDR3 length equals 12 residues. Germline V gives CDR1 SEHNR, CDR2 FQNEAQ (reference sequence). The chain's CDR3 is CASSRTTWEQYF. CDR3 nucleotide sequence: TGTGCCAGCAGCCGCACGACATGGGAGCAGTACTTC.

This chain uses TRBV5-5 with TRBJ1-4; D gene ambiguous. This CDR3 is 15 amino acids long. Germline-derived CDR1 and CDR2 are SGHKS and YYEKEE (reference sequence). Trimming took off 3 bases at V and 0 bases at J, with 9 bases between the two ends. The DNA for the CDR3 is TGTGCCAGCAGCTCCCCGGGTCCAACTAATGAAAAACTGTTTTTT. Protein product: CASSSPGPTNEKLFF.

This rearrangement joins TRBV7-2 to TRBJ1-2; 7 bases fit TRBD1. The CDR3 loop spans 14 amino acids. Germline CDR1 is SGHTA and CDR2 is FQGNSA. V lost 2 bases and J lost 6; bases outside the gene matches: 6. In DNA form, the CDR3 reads TGTGCCAGCAGCTTAAACAGGGGTGCGGATGGCTACACCTTC. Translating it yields CASSLNRGADGYTF.

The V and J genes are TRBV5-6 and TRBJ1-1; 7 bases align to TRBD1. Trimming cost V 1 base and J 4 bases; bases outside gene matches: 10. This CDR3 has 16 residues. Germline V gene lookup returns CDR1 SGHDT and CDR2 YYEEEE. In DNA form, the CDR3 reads TGTGCCAGCAGCTTGAGGAGATCAGGGGGATTCACTGAAGCTTTCTTT. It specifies CASSLRRSGGFTEAFF. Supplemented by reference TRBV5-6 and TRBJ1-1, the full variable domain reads DAGVTQSPTHLIKTRGQQVTLRCSPKSGHDTVSWYQQALGQGPQFIFQYYEEEERQRGNFPDRFSGHQFPNYSSELNVNALLLGDSALYLCASSLRRSGGFTEAFFGQGTRLTVV.